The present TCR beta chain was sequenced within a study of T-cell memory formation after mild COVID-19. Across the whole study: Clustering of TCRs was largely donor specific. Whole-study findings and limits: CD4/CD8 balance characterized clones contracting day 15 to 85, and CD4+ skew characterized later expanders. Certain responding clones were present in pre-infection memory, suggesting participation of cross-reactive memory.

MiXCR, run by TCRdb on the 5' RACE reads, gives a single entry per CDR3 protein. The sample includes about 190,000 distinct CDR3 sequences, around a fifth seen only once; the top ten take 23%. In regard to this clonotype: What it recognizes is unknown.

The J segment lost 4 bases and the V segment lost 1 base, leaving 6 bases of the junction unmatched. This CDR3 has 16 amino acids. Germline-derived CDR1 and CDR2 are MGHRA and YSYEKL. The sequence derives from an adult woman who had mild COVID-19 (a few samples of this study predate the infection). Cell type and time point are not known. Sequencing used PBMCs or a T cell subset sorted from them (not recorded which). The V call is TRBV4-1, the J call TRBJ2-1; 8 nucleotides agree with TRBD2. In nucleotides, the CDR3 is TGCGCCAGCAGCCAAGGGGCGGGGGGTACTTACAATGAGCAGTTCTTC. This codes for CASSQGAGGTYNEQFF.